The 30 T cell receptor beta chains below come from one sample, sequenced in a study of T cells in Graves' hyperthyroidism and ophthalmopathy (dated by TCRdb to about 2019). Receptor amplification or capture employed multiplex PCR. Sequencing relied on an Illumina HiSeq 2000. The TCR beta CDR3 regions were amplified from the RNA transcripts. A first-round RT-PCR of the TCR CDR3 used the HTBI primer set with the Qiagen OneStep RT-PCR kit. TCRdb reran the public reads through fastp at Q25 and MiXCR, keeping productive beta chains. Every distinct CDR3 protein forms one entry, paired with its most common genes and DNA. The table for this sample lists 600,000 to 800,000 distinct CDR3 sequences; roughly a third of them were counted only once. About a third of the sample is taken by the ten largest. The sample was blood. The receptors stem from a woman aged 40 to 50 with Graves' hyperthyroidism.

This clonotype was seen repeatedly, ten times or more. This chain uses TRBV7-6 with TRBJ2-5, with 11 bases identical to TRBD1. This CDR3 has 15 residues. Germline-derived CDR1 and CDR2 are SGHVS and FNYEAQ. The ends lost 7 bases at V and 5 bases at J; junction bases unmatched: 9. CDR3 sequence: CASTVRDRGFETQYF. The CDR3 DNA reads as TGTGCCAGCACCGTCCGGGACAGGGGGTTTGAGACCCAGTACTTC.

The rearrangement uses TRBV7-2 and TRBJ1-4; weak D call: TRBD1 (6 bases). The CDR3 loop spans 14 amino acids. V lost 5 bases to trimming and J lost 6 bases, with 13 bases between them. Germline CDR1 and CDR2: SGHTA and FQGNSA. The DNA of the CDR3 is TGTGCCAGCAGCCCCCAGGGGTGGGATGAAAAACTGTTTTTT. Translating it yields CASSPQGWDEKLFF.

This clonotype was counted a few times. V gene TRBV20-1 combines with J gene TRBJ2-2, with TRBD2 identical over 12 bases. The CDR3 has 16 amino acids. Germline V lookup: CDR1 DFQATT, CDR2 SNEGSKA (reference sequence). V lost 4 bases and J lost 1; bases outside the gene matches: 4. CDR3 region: CSAIGLAGRNTGELFF. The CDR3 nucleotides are TGCAGTGCTATCGGACTAGCGGGGAGGAACACCGGGGAGCTGTTTTTT.

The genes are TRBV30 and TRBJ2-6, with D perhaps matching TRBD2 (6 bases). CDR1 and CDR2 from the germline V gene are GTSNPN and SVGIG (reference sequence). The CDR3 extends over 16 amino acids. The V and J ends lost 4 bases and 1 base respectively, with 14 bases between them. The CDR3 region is CAWMGGLMSGANVLTF. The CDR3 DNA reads TGTGCCTGGATGGGGGGATTGATGTCTGGGGCCAACGTCCTGACTTTC.

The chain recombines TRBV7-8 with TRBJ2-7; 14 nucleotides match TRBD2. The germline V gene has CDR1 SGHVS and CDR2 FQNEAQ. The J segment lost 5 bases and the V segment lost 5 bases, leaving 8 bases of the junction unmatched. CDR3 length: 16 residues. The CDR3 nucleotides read TGTGCCAGCAGCCAACCGGGACTAGCGGGAGCCCACGAGCAGTACTTC. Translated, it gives CASSQPGLAGAHEQYF.

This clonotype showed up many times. The CDR3 DNA sequence: TGTGCCATCACTGCTCTAGGGGACTATGGCTACACCTTC. It translates to CAITALGDYGYTF. This chain joins TRBV10-3 and TRBJ1-2, with D possibly being TRBD1 (5 bases). The CDR3 covers 13 residues. Germline values: CDR1 ENHRY, CDR2 SYGVKD. V gave up 7 bases and J gave up 3 bases, with 12 bases separating them.

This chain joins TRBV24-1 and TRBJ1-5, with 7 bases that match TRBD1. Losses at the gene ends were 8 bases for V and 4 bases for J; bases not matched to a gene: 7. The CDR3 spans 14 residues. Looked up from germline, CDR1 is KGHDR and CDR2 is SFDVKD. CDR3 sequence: CATKGRGSNQPQHF. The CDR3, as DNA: TGTGCCACCAAGGGCAGGGGGTCAAATCAGCCCCAGCATTTT.

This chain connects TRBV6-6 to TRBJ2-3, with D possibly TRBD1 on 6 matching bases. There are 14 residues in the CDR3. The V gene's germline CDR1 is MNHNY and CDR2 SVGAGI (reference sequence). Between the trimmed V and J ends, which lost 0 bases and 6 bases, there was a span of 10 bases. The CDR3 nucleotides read TGTGCCAGCAGTTACTCCCGACAGGTGGATACGCAGTATTTT. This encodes CASSYSRQVDTQYF.

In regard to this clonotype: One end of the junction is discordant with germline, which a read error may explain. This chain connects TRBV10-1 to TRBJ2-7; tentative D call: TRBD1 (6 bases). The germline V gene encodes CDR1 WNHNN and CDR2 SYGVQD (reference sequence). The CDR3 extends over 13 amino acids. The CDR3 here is CASSQGNDSEQYF. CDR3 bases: TGTGCCAGCAGTCAGGGGAACGATTCCGAGCAGTACTTC.

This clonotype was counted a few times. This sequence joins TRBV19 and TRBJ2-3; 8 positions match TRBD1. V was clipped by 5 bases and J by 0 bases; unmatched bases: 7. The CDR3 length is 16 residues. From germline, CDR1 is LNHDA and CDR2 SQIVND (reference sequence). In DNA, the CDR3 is TGTGCCAGTAGTCTCGACAGGGGACAAAGCACAGATACGCAGTATTTT. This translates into CASSLDRGQSTDTQYF.

Here the CDR3 DNA reads TGTGCCAGCAGTTCCTGGTCTACTGGAAACACCATATATTTT. Encoded protein: CASSSWSTGNTIYF. The chain couples TRBV6-6 to TRBJ1-3; D unclear. The germline V gene has CDR1 MNHNY and CDR2 SVGAGI (reference sequence). Trimming cost V 4 bases and J 2 bases, with 9 bases left between them. The CDR3 runs 14 residues.

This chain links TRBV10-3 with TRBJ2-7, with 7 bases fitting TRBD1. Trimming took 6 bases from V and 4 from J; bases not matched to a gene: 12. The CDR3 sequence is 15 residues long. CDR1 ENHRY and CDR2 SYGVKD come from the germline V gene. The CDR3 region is CAIRSPGQQVYEQYF. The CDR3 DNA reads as TGTGCCATCAGAAGTCCGGGACAGCAAGTATACGAGCAGTACTTC.

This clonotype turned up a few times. The CDR3 DNA reads as TGCGCCAGCAGCCAATTCCGACAGGGGACTAATCAGCCCCAGCATTTT. This translates into CASSQFRQGTNQPQHF. The chain couples TRBV4-3 to TRBJ1-5; 8 bases match TRBD1. This CDR3 comprises 16 residues. The V and J ends lost 2 bases and 4 bases, in that order; junction bases with no gene match: 7. Germline assignment: CDR1 LGHNA and CDR2 YSLEER.

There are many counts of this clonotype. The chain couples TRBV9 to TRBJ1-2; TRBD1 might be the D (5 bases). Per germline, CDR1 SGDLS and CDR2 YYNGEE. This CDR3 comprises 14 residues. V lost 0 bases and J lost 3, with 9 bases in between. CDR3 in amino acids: CASSVGGKDYGYTF. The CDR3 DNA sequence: TGTGCCAGCAGCGTAGGGGGGAAGGACTATGGCTACACCTTC.

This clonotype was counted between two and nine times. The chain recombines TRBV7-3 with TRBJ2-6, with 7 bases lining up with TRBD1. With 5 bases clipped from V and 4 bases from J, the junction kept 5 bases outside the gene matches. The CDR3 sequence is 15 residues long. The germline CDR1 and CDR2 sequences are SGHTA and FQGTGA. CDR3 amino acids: CASSAPGQGANVLTF. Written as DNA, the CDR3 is TGTGCCAGCAGCGCGCCGGGACAGGGGGCCAACGTCCTGACTTTC.

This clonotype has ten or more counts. The CDR3 is CASSDGRGLDEQYF. CDR3 coding DNA: TGTGCCAGCAGTGATGGCAGGGGGCTCGACGAGCAGTACTTC. The chain combines TRBV2 with TRBJ2-7, with 8 positions matching TRBD1. Germline V gene data show CDR1 as SNHLY and CDR2 as FYNNEI. Germline trimming cut 3 bases from V and 5 bases from J; bases unmatched to any gene: 6. CDR3 size: 14 residues.

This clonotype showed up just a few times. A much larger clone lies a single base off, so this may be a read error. DNA for the CDR3: TGTGCCAGCAGCTCGAACAGGGAGGGCTACACCTTC. Translation: CASSSNREGYTF. J is TRBJ1-2 and V is TRBV7-2, with D perhaps TRBD1 (6 bases). Trimming shortened V by 4 bases and J by 8 bases, and 11 bases separated the two germline ends. The CDR3 loop spans 12 amino acids. The germline gives CDR1 SGHTA, CDR2 FQGNSA. The whole variable domain, filled in from reference TRBV7-2 and TRBJ1-2, reads GAGVSQSPSNKVTEKGKDVELRCDPISGHTALYWYRQSLGQGLEFLIYFQGNSAPDKSGLPSDRFSAERTGGSVSTLTIQRTQQEDSAVYLCASSSNREGYTFGSGTRLTVV.

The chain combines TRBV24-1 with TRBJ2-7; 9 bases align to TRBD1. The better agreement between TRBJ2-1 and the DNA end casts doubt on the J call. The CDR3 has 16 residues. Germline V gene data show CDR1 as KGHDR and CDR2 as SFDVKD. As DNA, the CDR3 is TGTGCCACCAGTGATTTTCGGGACAGGGTGGGAAATGAGCAGTTCTTC. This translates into CATSDFRDRVGNEQFF.

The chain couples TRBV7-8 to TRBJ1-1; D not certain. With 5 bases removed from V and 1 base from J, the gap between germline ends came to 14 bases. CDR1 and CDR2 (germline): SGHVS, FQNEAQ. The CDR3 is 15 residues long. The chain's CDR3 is CASSPTSAGNTEAFF. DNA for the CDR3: TGTGCCAGCAGCCCGACCTCAGCGGGGAACACTGAAGCTTTCTTT. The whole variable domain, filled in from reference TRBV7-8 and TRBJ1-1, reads GAGVSQSPRYKVAKRGQDVALRCDPISGHVSLFWYQQALGQGPEFLTYFQNEAQLDKSGLPSDRFFAERPEGSVSTLKIQRTQQEDSAVYLCASSPTSAGNTEAFFGQGTRLTVV.

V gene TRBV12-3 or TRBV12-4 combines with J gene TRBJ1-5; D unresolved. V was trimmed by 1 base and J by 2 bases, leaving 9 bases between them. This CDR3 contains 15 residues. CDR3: CASSLGRQGNQPQHF. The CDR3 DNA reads TGTGCCAGCAGTTTAGGGAGGCAGGGCAATCAGCCCCAGCATTTT.

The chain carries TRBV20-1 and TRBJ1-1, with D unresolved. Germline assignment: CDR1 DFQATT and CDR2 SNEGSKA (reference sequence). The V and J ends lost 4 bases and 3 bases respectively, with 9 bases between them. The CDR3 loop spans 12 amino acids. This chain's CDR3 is CSAKRRDTEAFF. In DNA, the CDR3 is TGCAGTGCTAAAAGAAGGGACACTGAAGCTTTCTTT.

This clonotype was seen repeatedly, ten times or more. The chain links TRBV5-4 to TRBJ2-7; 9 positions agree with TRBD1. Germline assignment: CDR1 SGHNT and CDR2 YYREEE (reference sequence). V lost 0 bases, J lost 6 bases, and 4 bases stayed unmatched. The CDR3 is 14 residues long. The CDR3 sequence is CASSLGGQGGEQYF. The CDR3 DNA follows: TGTGCCAGCAGCTTGGGGGGACAGGGCGGCGAGCAGTACTTC.

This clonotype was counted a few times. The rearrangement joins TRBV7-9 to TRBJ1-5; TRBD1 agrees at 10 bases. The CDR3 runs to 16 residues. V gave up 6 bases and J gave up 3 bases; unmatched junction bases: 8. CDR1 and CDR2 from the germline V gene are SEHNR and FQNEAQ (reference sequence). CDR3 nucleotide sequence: TGTGCCAGCAGTCCCAGGGGGACAGGGGCCAATCAGCCCCAGCATTTT. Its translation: CASSPRGTGANQPQHF.

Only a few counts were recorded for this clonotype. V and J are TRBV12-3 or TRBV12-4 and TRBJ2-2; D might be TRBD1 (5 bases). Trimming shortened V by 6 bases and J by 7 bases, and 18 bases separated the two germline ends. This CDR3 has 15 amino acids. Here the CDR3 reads CASSPTRTGRGELFF. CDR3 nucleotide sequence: TGTGCCAGCAGCCCCACCCGTACAGGTCGCGGGGAGCTGTTTTTT.

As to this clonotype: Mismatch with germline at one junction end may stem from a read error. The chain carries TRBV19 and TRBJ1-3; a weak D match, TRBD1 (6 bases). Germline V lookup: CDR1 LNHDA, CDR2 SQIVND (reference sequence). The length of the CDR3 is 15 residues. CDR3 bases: TGTGCCAGTGGTATTGGACAGTTCTCTGGAAACACCATATATTTT. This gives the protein CASGIGQFSGNTIYF.

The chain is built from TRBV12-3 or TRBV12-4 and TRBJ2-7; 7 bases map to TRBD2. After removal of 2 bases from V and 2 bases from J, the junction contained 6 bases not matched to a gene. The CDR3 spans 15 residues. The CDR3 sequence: CASSLTGGRPYEQYF. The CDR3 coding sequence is TGTGCCAGCAGTTTAACCGGCGGGAGACCCTACGAGCAGTACTTC.

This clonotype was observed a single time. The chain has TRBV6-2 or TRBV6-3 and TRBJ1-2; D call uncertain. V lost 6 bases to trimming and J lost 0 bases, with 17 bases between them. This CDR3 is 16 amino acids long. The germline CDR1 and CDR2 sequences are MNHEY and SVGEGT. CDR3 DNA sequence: TGTGCCAGCAGCCCGCTTGCCCTTGGCGCTAACTATGGCTACACCTTC. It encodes CASSPLALGANYGYTF.

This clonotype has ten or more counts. DNA for the CDR3: TGCAGTTCCGGACAGCAAGACACTGAAGCTTTCTTT. Its translation: CSSGQQDTEAFF. The V call is TRBV20-1, the J call TRBJ1-1; D is perhaps TRBD1 (6 bases). Germline lookup yields CDR1 DFQATT and CDR2 SNEGSKA (reference sequence). Trimming removed 8 bases at V and 3 bases at J, with 13 bases between. The CDR3 has 12 amino acids.

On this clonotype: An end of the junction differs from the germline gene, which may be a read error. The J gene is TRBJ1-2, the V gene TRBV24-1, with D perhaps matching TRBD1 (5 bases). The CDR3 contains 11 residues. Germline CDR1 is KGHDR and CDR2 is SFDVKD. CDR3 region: CATSDPPGPAF. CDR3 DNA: TGTGCCACCAGTGATCCTCCGGGACCGGCCTTC.

The CDR3 region has the DNA TGCGCCAGCAGCTTGACAGGAAGATTCAATTCACCCCTCCACTTT. This translates into CASSLTGRFNSPLHF. V gene TRBV5-1 combines with J gene TRBJ1-6; tentatively, D is TRBD1 (5 bases). Germline lookup yields CDR1 SGHRS and CDR2 YFSETQ. The CDR3 covers 15 residues. V was trimmed by 1 base and J by 7 bases, leaving 12 bases between them.